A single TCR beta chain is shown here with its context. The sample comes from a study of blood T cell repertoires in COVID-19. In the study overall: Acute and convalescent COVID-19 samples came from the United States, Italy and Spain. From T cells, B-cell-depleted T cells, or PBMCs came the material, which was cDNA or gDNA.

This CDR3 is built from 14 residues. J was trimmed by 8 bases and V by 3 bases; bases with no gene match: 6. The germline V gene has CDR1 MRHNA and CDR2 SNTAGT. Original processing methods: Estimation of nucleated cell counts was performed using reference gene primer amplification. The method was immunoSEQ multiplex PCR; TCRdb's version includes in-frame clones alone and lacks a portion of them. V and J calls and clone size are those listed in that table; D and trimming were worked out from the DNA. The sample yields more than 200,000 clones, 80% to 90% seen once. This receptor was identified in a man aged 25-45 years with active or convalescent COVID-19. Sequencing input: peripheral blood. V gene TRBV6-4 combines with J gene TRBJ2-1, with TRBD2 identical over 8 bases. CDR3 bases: TGTGCCAGCAGTGAATCGGGGGGGATGGATGAGCAGTTCTTC. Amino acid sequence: CASSESGGMDEQFF.